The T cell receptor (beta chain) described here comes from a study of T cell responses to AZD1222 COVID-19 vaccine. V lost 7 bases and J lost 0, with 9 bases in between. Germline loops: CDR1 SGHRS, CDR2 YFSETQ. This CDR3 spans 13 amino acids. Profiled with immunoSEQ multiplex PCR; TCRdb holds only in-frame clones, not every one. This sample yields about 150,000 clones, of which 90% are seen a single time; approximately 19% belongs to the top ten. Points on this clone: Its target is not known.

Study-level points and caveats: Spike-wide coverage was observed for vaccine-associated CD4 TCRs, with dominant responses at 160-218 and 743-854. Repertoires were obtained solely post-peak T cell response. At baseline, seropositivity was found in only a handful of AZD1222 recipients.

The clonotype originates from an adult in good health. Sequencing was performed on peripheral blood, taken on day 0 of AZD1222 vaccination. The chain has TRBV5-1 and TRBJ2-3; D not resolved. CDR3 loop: CASGHRSTDTQYF. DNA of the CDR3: TGCGCCAGCGGGCACAGAAGCACAGATACGCAGTATTTT.